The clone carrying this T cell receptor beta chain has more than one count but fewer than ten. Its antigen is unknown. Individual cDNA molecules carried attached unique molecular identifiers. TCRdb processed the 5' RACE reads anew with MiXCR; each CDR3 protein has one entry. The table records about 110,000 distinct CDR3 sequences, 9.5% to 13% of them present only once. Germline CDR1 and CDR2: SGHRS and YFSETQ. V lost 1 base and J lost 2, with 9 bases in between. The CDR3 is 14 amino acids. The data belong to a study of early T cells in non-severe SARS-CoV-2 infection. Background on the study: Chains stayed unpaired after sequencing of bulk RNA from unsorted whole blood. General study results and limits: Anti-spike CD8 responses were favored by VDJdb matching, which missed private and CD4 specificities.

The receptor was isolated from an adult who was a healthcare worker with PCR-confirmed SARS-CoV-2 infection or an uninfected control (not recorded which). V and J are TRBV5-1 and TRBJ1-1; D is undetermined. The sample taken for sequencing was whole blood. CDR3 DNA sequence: TGCGCCAGCAGCTTGCGTCTGGACAACACTGAAGCTTTCTTT. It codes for CASSLRLDNTEAFF.